The sequence of this T cell receptor beta chain was determined in a study of T cell changes during pregnancy in multiple sclerosis. TCRdb's copy holds only in-frame clones and misses some; the assay was immunoSEQ multiplex PCR. Of 78,000 or so clones in the sample, about 91% were seen once. Sequenced material: peripheral blood, taken before pregnancy. This receptor was identified in a female donor with multiple sclerosis, enrolled in a pregnancy study.

This CDR3 reads CASTAQAGDLEQYF. In DNA form, the CDR3 reads TGTGCCAGCACCGCTCAGGCAGGGGATTTGGAGCAGTACTTC. This sequence joins TRBV27 and TRBJ2-7; perhaps TRBD1 as D (6 bases). V dropped 7 bases and J dropped 7 bases, with 20 bases sitting between them. The CDR3 is 14 residues long. The germline V gene encodes CDR1 MNHEY and CDR2 SMNVEV (reference sequence).